Each of the 3 T cell receptor beta chains below was sequenced from the same sample in a study of OX40 agonist ivuxolimab in advanced cancers. Method: immunoSEQ multiplex PCR; TCRdb's copy keeps in-frame clones and lacks some. The table records some 52,000 clones, around 94% of them present only once. The specimen comprised CD4+ or CD8+ T cells sorted from blood, sampled in a trial of the OX40 agonist ivuxolimab. All receptors come from an adult with an advanced solid tumor such as melanoma, head and neck, liver or kidney cancer.

The chain employs TRBV27 and TRBJ1-5; 7 bases agree with TRBD1. With 3 bases clipped from V and 3 bases from J, the junction kept 14 bases outside the gene matches. CDR3 length: 18 amino acids. Germline lookup yields CDR1 MNHEY and CDR2 SMNVEV (reference sequence). CDR3 sequence: CASSFLTGLKGANQPQHF. DNA of the CDR3: TGTGCCAGCAGTTTCTTGACAGGGTTGAAAGGTGCCAATCAGCCCCAGCATTTT.

The J gene is TRBJ2-7, the V gene TRBV27; no clear D. The germline V and J ends were trimmed by 5 bases and 0 bases, with 2 bases remaining between them. The CDR3 has 11 residues. CDR1 MNHEY and CDR2 SMNVEV come from the germline V gene (reference sequence). The CDR3 loop reads CASSLSYEQYF. CDR3 coding DNA: TGTGCCAGCAGTCTCTCCTACGAGCAGTACTTC.

In this sample, this clone turned up a few times. The J gene is TRBJ2-7, the V gene TRBV6-5; tentatively, D is TRBD2 (6 bases). The length of the CDR3 is 13 residues. V shed 8 bases and J shed 1 base, with 12 bases lying between them. Germline CDR1 MNHEY, CDR2 SVGAGI. The chain's CDR3 is CASVADTSYEQYF. The CDR3 DNA sequence: TGTGCCAGCGTAGCGGACACGTCCTACGAGCAGTACTTC.